This T cell receptor (beta chain) was obtained from a study of blood T cell repertoires in COVID-19. Study summary: Both acute and convalescent COVID-19 samples were obtained from the United States, Italy and Spain. In each case, the material was cDNA or gDNA derived from T cells, B-cell-depleted T cells, or PBMCs.

This CDR3 is 15 amino acids long. Germline V gives CDR1 MNHEY, CDR2 SVGAGI. V shed 6 bases, J shed 3 bases, and the junction held 3 bases outside the gene matches. Per the original methods: Reference gene primer amplification in the assay estimated nucleated cell counts. Method: immunoSEQ multiplex PCR; TCRdb's copy keeps in-frame clones and lacks some. The V and J calls and clone size come from that table; D and trimming were worked out from the DNA. The table lists some 260,000 clones, 82% of them singletons. The rearrangement joins TRBV6-5 to TRBJ2-3; 13 nucleotides line up with TRBD2. The clonotype was recovered from a woman under 30 with acute or convalescent COVID-19. Sequencing was carried out using peripheral blood. CDR3 loop: CASRPTSGRTDTQYF. CDR3 DNA sequence: TGTGCCAGCAGACCGACTAGCGGGAGGACAGATACGCAGTATTTT.